The 14 T cell receptor beta chains in this list originate from one sample, sequenced in a study of blood T cell repertoires in COVID-19. Libraries were prepared by immunoSEQ multiplex PCR; TCRdb keeps only in-frame clonotypes and omits some of them. This table holds under 300,000 clones, 90% to 95% found once. Sequencing input: PBMCs or T cells enriched from blood (not recorded which). These receptors originate from a human donor in a cohort exposed to, infected with or recovered from COVID-19 (not recorded which). The donor label of this sample is uncertain.

This chain links TRBV4-1 with TRBJ2-5; 9 bases are shared with TRBD2. CDR3 length: 16 residues. Germline CDR1 is MGHRA and CDR2 is YSYEKL. V was clipped by 1 base and J by 5 bases; unmatched bases: 8. CDR3 in DNA: TGCGCCAGCAGCCAAGTTATGGCTAGCGGGGCGGAGACCCAGTACTTC. Its protein product is CASSQVMASGAETQYF.

V and J are TRBV2 and TRBJ2-5; D is uncertain. The CDR3 loop spans 15 amino acids. Germline loops: CDR1 SNHLY, CDR2 FYNNEI. Trimming pared 0 bases from V and 3 bases from J, leaving 11 bases between. This CDR3 reads CASSEAPWAEETQYF. The CDR3 DNA reads as TGTGCCAGCAGTGAAGCGCCCTGGGCAGAAGAGACCCAGTACTTC.

This clone was recorded only once. The chain uses TRBV5-1 and TRBJ1-2, with 7 bases lining up with TRBD1. In germline, CDR1 is SGHRS, CDR2 YFSETQ. V lost 4 bases and J lost 5; bases outside the gene matches: 8. This CDR3 spans 14 amino acids. The CDR3 reads CASSHQGGAYGYTF. The CDR3 DNA is TGCGCCAGCAGCCATCAAGGGGGCGCATATGGCTACACCTTC.

This clone was seen once. The gene calls are TRBV6-6 and TRBJ1-2; TRBD1 agrees at 8 bases. Germline-derived CDR1 and CDR2 are MNHNY and SVGAGI (reference sequence). This CDR3 spans 14 amino acids. The V and J ends lost 6 bases and 3 bases, in that order; junction bases with no gene match: 6. CDR3 bases: TGTGCCAGCAGGGCAGGGGGCCGATACTATGGCTACACCTTC. Its translation is CASRAGGRYYGYTF.

The chain is built from TRBV20-1 and TRBJ1-2, with D possibly TRBD1 on 5 matching bases. Between the trimmed V and J ends, which lost 0 bases and 10 bases, there was a span of 9 bases. The length of the CDR3 is 11 residues. Germline values: CDR1 DFQATT, CDR2 SNEGSKA (reference sequence). The CDR3 region has the DNA TGCAGTGCTAGAGATCCAGGGAACTACACCTTC. This codes for CSARDPGNYTF.

The chain joins TRBV30 to TRBJ1-5; no definite D call. This CDR3 is 14 amino acids long. The germline CDR1 and CDR2 sequences are GTSNPN and SVGIG (reference sequence). Trimming took 0 bases from V and 0 from J, leaving 6 bases between them. The CDR3 region has the DNA TGTGCCTGGAGTGTGCAGAATAGCAATCAGCCCCAGCATTTT. Amino acid sequence: CAWSVQNSNQPQHF. The variable domain in full, with the rest retrieved from reference TRBV30 and TRBJ1-5, is SQTIHQWPATLVQPVGSPLSLECTVEGTSNPNLYWYRQAAGRGLQLLFYSVGIGQISSEVPQNLSASRPQDRQFILSSKKLLLSDSGFYLCAWSVQNSNQPQHFGDGTRLSIL.

Only a few counts were recorded for this clone. The chain is built from TRBV9 and TRBJ1-2; TRBD1 aligns across 7 bases. The CDR3 runs to 17 residues. With V trimmed by 5 bases and J by 1 base, 14 bases remained unmatched. Germline V gene lookup returns CDR1 SGDLS and CDR2 YYNGEE. The CDR3 region has the DNA TGTGCCAGCAGGAGGAGGGACAGCCCCACGAATAACTATGGCTACACCTTC. This codes for CASRRRDSPTNNYGYTF.

The V call is TRBV5-8, the J call TRBJ2-2; 11 bases match TRBD1. Per the germline V gene, CDR1 is SGHTS and CDR2 is YDEGEE. The ends lost 4 bases at V and 4 bases at J; junction bases unmatched: 9. This CDR3 comprises 17 residues. The CDR3 nucleotides are TGTGCCAGCAGCCAAGGGACAGGGGGAAGGTTCACCGGGGAGCTGTTTTTT. Residues: CASSQGTGGRFTGELFF.

The genes are TRBV7-9 and TRBJ2-3; 7 bases align to TRBD2. The CDR3 spans 16 residues. The germline gives CDR1 SEHNR, CDR2 FQNEAQ (reference sequence). J lost 5 bases, V lost 4 bases, and 12 bases had no gene match. The CDR3 region has the DNA TGTGCCAGCAGCTACCAAGTCGGGGGGATTGTAGATACGCAGTATTTT. Amino acids: CASSYQVGGIVDTQYF.

The chain recombines TRBV11-3 with TRBJ2-5, with TRBD1 matching over 8 bases. Germline V CDR1 and CDR2: SGHNT, YENEEA. This CDR3 has 14 amino acids. V dropped 5 bases and J dropped 2; count of bases not matched to a gene: 4. The CDR3 coding sequence is TGTGCCAGCAGCCCCCGACAGGGGCAAGAGACCCAGTACTTC. Residues: CASSPRQGQETQYF. Drawing the rest from reference TRBV11-3 and TRBJ2-5, the complete variable domain is EAGVVQSPRYKIIEKKQPVAFWCNPISGHNTLYWYLQNLGQGPELLIRYENEEAVDDSQLPKDRFSAERLKGVDSTLKIQPAELGDSAVYLCASSPRQGQETQYFGPGTRLLVL.

The gene calls are TRBV11-2 and TRBJ2-7; 11 nucleotides align to TRBD2. The CDR3 has 16 residues. V lost 2 bases and J lost 0; bases outside the gene matches: 3. Germline V gene sequence: CDR1 SGHAT, CDR2 FQNNGV. CDR3 loop: CASSLWLAGGSYEQYF. In DNA form, the CDR3 reads TGTGCCAGCAGCTTATGGCTAGCGGGGGGCTCCTACGAGCAGTACTTC.

This chain links TRBV19 with TRBJ1-2; D is uncertain. The germline V and J ends were trimmed by 1 base and 8 bases, with 14 bases remaining between them. The CDR3 spans 14 residues. Looked up from germline, CDR1 is LNHDA and CDR2 is SQIVND (reference sequence). The CDR3 DNA sequence: TGTGCCAGTAGTATAGTTGGCAGACCGGGAGGCTACACCTTC. Its translation: CASSIVGRPGGYTF. Complete variable domain (other parts from reference TRBV19 and TRBJ1-2): DGGITQSPKYLFRKEGQNVTLSCEQNLNHDAMYWYRQDPGQGLRLIYYSQIVNDFQKGDIAEGYSVSREKKESFPLTVTSAQKNPTAFYLCASSIVGRPGGYTFGSGTRLTVV.

This clone was observed a single time. The chain has TRBV5-4 and TRBJ2-1; D is perhaps TRBD1 (6 bases). CDR3 size: 16 residues. Germline V CDR1 and CDR2: SGHNT, YYREEE (reference sequence). The ends were cut back, 2 bases at V and 4 bases at J, with 16 bases in the middle. Here the CDR3 DNA reads TGTGCCAGCAGCTTTGATTTTTGGGGGACATACAATGAGCAGTTCTTC. It yields the protein CASSFDFWGTYNEQFF.

The chain links TRBV19 to TRBJ2-3; TRBD1 aligns across 11 bases. CDR1 is LNHDA and CDR2 is SQIVND in the germline V gene (reference sequence). The CDR3 runs to 14 residues. The ends lost 7 bases at V and 3 bases at J; junction bases unmatched: 3. The CDR3: CASTGQGATDTQYF. The CDR3 DNA is TGTGCCAGTACCGGACAGGGGGCGACAGATACGCAGTATTTT.